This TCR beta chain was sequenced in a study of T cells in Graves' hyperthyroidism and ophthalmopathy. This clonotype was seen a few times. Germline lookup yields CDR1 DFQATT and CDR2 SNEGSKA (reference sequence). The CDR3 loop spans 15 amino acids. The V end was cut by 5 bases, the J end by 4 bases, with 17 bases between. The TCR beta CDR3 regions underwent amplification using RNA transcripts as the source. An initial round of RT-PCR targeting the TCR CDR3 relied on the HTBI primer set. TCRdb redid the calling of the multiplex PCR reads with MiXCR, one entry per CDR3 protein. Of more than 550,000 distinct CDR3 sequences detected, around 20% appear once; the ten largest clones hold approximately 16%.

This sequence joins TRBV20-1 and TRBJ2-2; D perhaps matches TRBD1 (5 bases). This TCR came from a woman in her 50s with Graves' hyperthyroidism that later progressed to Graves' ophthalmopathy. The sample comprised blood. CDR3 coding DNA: TGCAGTGCTCCCGACCCAAGGGGTAGCACCGGGGAGCTGTTTTTT. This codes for CSAPDPRGSTGELFF.